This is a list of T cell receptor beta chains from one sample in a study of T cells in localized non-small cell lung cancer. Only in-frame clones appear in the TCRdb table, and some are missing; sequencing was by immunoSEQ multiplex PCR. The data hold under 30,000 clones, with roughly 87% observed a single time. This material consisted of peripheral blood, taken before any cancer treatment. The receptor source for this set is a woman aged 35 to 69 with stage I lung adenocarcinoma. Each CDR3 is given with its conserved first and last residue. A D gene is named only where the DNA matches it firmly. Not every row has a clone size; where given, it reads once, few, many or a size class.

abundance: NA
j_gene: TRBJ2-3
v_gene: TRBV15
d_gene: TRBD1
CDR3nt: TGTGCCACCAGCAGGGGAAACAGGGGGCTCCTCACAGATACGCAGTATTTT
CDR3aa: CATSRGNRGLLTDTQYF

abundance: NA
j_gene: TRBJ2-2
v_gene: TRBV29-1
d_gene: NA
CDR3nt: TGCAGCGTTTCCCTTTCTCCGGGACAAGGACGCCTGAACACCGGGGAGCTGTTTTTT
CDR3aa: CSVSLSPGQGRLNTGELFF

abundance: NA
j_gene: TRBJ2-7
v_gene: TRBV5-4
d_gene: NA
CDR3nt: TGTGCCAGCAGCTCCCGGGACAATAGGTACGAGCAGTACTTC
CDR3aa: CASSSRDNRYEQYF

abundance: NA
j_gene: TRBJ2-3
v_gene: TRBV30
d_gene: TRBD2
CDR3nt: TGTGCCTGGAGTCTGGGACTAGACACAGATACGCAGTATTTT
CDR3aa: CAWSLGLDTDTQYF

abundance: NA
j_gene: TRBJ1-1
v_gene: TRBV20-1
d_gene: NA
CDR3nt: TGCAGTGCTTCCGTCGAGGAAGCTTTCTTT
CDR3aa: CSASVEEAFF

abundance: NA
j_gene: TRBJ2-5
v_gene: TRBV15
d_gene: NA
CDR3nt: TGTGCCACCAGCAGTTTCGCAAAGCAAGAGACCCAGTACTTC
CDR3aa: CATSSFAKQETQYF

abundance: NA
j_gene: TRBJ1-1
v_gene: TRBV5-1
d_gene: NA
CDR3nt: TGCGCCAGCAGCTTGGTTACTCTTGAGAACACTGAAGCTTTCTTT
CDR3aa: CASSLVTLENTEAFF

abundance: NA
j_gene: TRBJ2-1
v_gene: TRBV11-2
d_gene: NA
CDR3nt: TGTGCCAGCAGCCTCGAATCCTACAATGAGCAGTTCTTC
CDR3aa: CASSLESYNEQFF

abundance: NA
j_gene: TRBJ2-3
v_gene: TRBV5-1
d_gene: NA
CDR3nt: TGCGCCAGCAACCGGGAACGCACAGATACGCAGTATTTT
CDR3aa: CASNRERTDTQYF

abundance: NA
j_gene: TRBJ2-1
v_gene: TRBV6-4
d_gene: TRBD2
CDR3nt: TGTGCCAGCAGTGACTCGGCGGGGGGTTCCTACAATGAGCAGTTCTTC
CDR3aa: CASSDSAGGSYNEQFF

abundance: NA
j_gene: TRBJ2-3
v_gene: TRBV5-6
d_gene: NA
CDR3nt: TGTGCCAGCAGCGGTGGGACTCAAACATACACAGATACGCAGTATTTT
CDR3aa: CASSGGTQTYTDTQYF

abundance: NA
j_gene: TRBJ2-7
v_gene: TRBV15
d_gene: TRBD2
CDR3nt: TGTGCCACCAGCAGAGAGCGGGGGATGGTAGAGCAGTACTTC
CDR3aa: CATSRERGMVEQYF

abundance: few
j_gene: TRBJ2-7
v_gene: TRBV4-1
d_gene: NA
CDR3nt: TGCGCCAGCAGCCAAGCAGACACCGCCGTGGACGAGCAGTACTTC
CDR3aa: CASSQADTAVDEQYF

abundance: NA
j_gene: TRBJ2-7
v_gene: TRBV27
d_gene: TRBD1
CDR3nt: TGTGCCAGCAGTCGGACAGGGCAAAGCTCCTACGAGCAGTACTTC
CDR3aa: CASSRTGQSSYEQYF

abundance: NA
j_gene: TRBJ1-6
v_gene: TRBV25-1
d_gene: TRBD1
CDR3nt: TGTGCCAGCAGTACGACAGGGGATAGTTCACCCCTCCACTTT
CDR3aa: CASSTTGDSSPLHF

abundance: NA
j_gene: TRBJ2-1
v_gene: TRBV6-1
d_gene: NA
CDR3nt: TGTGCCAGCAGAAACAGAGGGGCTCCCTACAATGAGCAGTTCTTC
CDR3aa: CASRNRGAPYNEQFF

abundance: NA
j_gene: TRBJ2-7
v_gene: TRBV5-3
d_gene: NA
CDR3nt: TGTGCCAGAAGCTTGAGACGACTTTCCTACGAGCAGTACTTC
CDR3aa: CARSLRRLSYEQYF

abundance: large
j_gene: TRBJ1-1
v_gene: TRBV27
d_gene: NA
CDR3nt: TGTGCCAGCAGCACTGGGCAGGGAGGCACTGAAGCTTTCTTT
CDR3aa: CASSTGQGGTEAFF

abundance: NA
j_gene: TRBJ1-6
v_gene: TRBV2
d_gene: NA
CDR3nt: TGTGCCAGCACCAGGGCCCCCTATAATTCACCCCTCCACTTT
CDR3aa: CASTRAPYNSPLHF

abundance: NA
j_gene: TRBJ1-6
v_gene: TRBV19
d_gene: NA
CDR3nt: TGTGCCAGTAGGATAAGCTCCTATAATTCACCCCTCCACTTT
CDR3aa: CASRISSYNSPLHF

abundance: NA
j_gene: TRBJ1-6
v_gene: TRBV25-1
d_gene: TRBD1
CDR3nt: TGTGCCAGCAGCGCGGGGGACAGGGTTCAGTCACCCCTCCACTTT
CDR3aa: CASSAGDRVQSPLHF

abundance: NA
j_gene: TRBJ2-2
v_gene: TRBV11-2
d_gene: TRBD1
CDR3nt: TGTGCCAGCAGCTTTTACGGACAGGGGAGCACCGGGGAGCTGTTTTTT
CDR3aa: CASSFYGQGSTGELFF

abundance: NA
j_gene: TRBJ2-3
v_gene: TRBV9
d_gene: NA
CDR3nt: TGTGCCAGCAAAGGGAAGGGGACAGATACGCAGTATTTT
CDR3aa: CASKGKGTDTQYF

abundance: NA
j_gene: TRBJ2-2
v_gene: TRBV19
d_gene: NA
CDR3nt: TGTGCCAGTAGTATTCAACCGACCTGGCGCACCGGGGAGCTGTTTTTT
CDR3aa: CASSIQPTWRTGELFF

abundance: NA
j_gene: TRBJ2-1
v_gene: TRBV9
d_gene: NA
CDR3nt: TGTGCCAGCAGCACAGCGGATACAAGTGAGCAGTTCTTC
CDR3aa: CASSTADTSEQFF

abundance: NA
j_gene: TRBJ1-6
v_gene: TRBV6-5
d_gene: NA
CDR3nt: TGTGCCAGCAGTTACTTCAAGGATAATTCACCCCTCCACTTT
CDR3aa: CASSYFKDNSPLHF

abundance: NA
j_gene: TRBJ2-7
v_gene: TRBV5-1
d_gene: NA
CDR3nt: TGCGCCAGCAGCCCAGGATCGAGAGGGGGGGCCTCCTACGAGCAGTACTTC
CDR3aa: CASSPGSRGGASYEQYF

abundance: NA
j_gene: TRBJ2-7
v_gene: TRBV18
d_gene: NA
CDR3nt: TGTGCCAGCTCACCACTGAGCTCCTACGAGCAGTACTTC
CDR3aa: CASSPLSSYEQYF

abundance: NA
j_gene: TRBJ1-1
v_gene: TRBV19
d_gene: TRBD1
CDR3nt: TGTGCCAGTAGCTCCGAGACAGGGGATGGGGCTTTCTTT
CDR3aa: CASSSETGDGAFF

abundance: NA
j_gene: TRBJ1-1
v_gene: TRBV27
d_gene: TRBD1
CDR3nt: TGTGCCAGCAGTGGAGACAGGGGCCCGAGTACTACTGAAGCTTTCTTT
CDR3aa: CASSGDRGPSTTEAFF

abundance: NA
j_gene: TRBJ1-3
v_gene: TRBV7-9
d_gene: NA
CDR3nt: TGTGCCAGCAGCCCTAGCTCTGGAAACACCATATATTTT
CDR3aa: CASSPSSGNTIYF

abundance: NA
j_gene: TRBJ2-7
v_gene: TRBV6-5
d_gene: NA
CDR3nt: TGTGCCAGCAGTCCCAGGTCCCTTGGCGCCTACGAGCAGTACTTC
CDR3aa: CASSPRSLGAYEQYF

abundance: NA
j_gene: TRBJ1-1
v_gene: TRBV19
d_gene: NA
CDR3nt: TGTGCCAGTAGCCCCATTTTCAGGGGATCGAACACTGAAGCTTTCTTT
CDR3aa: CASSPIFRGSNTEAFF

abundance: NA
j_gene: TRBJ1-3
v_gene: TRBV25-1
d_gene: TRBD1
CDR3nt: TGTGCCAGCAGTCTAACAGGGGTCGGAAACACCATATATTTT
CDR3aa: CASSLTGVGNTIYF

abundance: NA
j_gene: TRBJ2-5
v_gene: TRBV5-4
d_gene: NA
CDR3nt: TGTGCCAGCAGCTGGGGCTTGCAAGAGACCCAGTACTTC
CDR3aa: CASSWGLQETQYF

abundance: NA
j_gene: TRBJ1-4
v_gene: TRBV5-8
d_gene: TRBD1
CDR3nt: TGTGCCAGCAGCACCGGGACAGGGGCCTCCTTTAATGAAAAACTGTTTTTT
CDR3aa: CASSTGTGASFNEKLFF

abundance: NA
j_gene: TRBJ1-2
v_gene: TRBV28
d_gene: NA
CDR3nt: TGTGCCAGCAGTTTGGCAGGTTGGGGTGTAGGAGGCCACACCTTC
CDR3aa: CASSLAGWGVGGHTF

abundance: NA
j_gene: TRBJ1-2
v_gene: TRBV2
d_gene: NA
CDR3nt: TGTGCCAGCAGTGAGTCGGGGCTCAGCTATGGCTACACCTTC
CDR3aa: CASSESGLSYGYTF

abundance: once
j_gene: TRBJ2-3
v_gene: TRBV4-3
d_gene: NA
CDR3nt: TGCGCCAGCAGCCAAGTGAGGACAGATACGCAGTATTTT
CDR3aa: CASSQVRTDTQYF

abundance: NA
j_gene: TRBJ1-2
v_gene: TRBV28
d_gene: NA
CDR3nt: TGTGCCAGCAGACCCTCTACTCTTAACTATGGCTACACCTTC
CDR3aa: CASRPSTLNYGYTF

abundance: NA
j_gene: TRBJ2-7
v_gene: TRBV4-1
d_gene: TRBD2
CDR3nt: TGCGCCAGCAGCCAAGGCGGGAGCTCCTACGAGCAGTACTTC
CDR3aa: CASSQGGSSYEQYF

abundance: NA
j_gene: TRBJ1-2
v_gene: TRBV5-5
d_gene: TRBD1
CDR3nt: TGTGCCAGCAGCTTGCAGGGGGGAGAGGGTCGGTATGGCTACACCTTC
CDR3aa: CASSLQGGEGRYGYTF

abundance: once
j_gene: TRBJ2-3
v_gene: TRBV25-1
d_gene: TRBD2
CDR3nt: TGTGCCAGCAGCCTAGCGGGAGGAGATACGCAGTATTTT
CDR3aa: CASSLAGGDTQYF

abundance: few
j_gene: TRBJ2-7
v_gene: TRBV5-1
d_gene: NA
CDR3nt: TGCGCCACCAGGATAGGGGGGGGTTACGAGCAGTACTTC
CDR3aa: CATRIGGGYEQYF

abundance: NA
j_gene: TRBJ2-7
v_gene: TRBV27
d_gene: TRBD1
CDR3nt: TGTGCCAGCAGTCGGGACAGCTACGAGCAGTACTTC
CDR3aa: CASSRDSYEQYF

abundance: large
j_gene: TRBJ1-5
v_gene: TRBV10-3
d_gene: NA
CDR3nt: TGTGCCATCAGTGATCTGGGTGGCCAGCCCCAGCATTTT
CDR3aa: CAISDLGGQPQHF

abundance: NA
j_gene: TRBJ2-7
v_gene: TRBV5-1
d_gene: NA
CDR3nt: TGCGCCAGCAGCACCGGGCCGGGTGGGTTCGAGCAGTACTTC
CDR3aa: CASSTGPGGFEQYF

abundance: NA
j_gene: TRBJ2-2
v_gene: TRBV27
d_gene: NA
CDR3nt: TGTGCCAGCAGTTTCACAGGGCGAGGGGAGCTGTTTTTT
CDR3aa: CASSFTGRGELFF